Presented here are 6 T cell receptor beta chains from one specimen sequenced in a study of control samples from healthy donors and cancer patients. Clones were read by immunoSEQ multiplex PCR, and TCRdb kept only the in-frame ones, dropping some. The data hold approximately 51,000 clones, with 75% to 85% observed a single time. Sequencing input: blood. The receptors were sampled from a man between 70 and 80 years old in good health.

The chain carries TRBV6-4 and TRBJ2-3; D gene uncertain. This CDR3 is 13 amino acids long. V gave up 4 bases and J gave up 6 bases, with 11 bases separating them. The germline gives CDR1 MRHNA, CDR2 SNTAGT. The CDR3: CASSAQVSDTQYF. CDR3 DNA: TGTGCCAGCAGTGCCCAGGTGTCCGATACGCAGTATTTT.

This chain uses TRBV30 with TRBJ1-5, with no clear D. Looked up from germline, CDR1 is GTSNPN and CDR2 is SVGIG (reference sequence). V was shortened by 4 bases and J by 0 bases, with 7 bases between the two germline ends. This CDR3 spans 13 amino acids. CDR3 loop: CAWNGDSNQPQHF. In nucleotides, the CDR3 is TGTGCCTGGAACGGCGATAGCAATCAGCCCCAGCATTTT.

The CDR3 spells CASSLGLPPTYEQYF. In nucleotides, the CDR3 is TGTGCCAGCAGCTTGGGCCTACCCCCCACCTACGAGCAGTACTTC. This rearrangement joins TRBV5-4 to TRBJ2-7; D remains unclear. The germline V and J ends were trimmed by 0 bases and 2 bases, with 12 bases remaining between them. The germline V gene has CDR1 SGHNT and CDR2 YYREEE (reference sequence). This CDR3 is 15 amino acids long.

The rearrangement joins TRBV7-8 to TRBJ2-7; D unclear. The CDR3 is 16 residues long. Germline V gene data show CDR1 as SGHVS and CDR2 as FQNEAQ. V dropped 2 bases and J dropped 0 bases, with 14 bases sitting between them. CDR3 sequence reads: CASSLRSGTLSYEQYF. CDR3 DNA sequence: TGTGCCAGCAGCTTAAGGTCAGGCACCCTCTCCTACGAGCAGTACTTC.

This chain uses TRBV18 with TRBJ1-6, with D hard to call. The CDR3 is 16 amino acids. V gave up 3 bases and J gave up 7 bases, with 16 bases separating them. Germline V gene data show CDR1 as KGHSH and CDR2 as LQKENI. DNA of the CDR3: TGTGCCAGCTCACCCACCTCGGGGATCGGGAATTCACCCCTCCACTTT. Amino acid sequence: CASSPTSGIGNSPLHF.

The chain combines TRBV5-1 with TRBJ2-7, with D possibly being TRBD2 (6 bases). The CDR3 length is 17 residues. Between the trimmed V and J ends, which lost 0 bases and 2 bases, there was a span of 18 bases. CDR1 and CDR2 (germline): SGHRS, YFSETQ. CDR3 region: CASSLAGSRADPYEQYF. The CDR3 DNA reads TGCGCCAGCAGCTTGGCCGGGAGTCGGGCCGATCCCTACGAGCAGTACTTC.